These 27 T cell receptor beta chains were all obtained from the same sample, sequenced in a study of cytomegalovirus exposure and HLA in healthy donors (dated by TCRdb to the late 2010s). Libraries came from the immunoSEQ multiplex PCR assay. A mixture of 60 forward primers for TCR Vbeta segments and 13 reverse primers for TCR Jbeta segments was used in the multiplex PCR. TCRdb re-hosts the immuneACCESS table, in-frame sequences only. Its copies lack some clones; in the studies checked, an unresolved V gene accounts for under half of them, and the cause for the rest is not known. The sample has just over 150,000 clones on record. 2.1% of the sample goes to the ten largest clones. Sequenced: PBMCs. Every receptor here comes from a man between 25 and 39 years old in good health and CMV-seronegative.

This chain uses TRBV10-3 with TRBJ2-2; maybe TRBD2 (5 bases). The CDR3 runs 15 residues. Trimming left V 4 bases short and J 4 bases short, with 13 bases between. Germline-derived CDR1 and CDR2 are ENHRY and SYGVKD. CDR3 loop: CAISGRGSPTGELFF. The CDR3 DNA reads TGTGCCATCAGTGGAAGAGGGAGCCCCACCGGGGAGCTGTTTTTT.

The chain uses TRBV15 and TRBJ2-5, with TRBD2 as a possible D gene (5 bases). Germline assignment: CDR1 LNHNV and CDR2 YYDKDF (reference sequence). CDR3 length: 16 residues. V lost 1 base and J lost 4, with 16 bases in between. The CDR3 protein is CATSRASGTARETQYF. The CDR3 DNA reads as TGTGCCACCAGCAGAGCCTCGGGAACAGCTCGAGAGACCCAGTACTTC.

V is TRBV2 and J is TRBJ1-5; 9 bases agree with TRBD1. Germline CDR1 is SNHLY and CDR2 is FYNNEI. V gave up 3 bases and J gave up 7 bases; unmatched junction bases: 4. This CDR3 has 14 residues. Written as DNA, the CDR3 is TGTGCCAGCAGTGAGGGACAGGGCCAACAGCCCCAGCATTTT. Its translation: CASSEGQGQQPQHF.

The chain joins TRBV10-3 to TRBJ1-5, with D possibly TRBD1 on 5 matching bases. The CDR3 runs 15 residues. Trimming took off 10 bases at V and 2 bases at J, with 18 bases between the two ends. Germline V CDR1 and CDR2: ENHRY, SYGVKD. The CDR3 is CATAQGPGGNQPQHF. Written as DNA, the CDR3 is TGTGCCACCGCGCAAGGGCCGGGGGGCAATCAGCCCCAGCATTTT.

The CDR3, as DNA: TGTGCCAGCAGTGACGGGGGGATCACTGAAGCTTTCTTT. Translated: CASSDGGITEAFF. The chain recombines TRBV6-1 with TRBJ1-1; a weak D match, TRBD1 (5 bases). This CDR3 contains 13 residues. Germline V gives CDR1 MNHNS, CDR2 SASEGT. The V gene lost 3 bases and the J gene lost 4 bases, with 9 bases spanning the gap.

The chain recombines TRBV5-1 with TRBJ2-7; 9 positions agree with TRBD1. The CDR3 is made up of 15 amino acids. Losses at the gene ends were 0 bases for V and 5 bases for J; bases not matched to a gene: 6. Per germline, CDR1 SGHRS and CDR2 YFSETQ. The CDR3 region has the DNA TGCGCCAGCAGCTTGGGTGGGACAGGGACTAACGAGCAGTACTTC. This translates into CASSLGGTGTNEQYF.

J is TRBJ1-1 and V is TRBV5-5; D gene unclear. The CDR3 is made up of 14 amino acids. The germline V gene has CDR1 SGHKS and CDR2 YYEKEE (reference sequence). The V and J ends lost 4 bases and 1 base respectively, with 11 bases between them. As DNA, the CDR3 is TGTGCCAGCAGCCACAGAGCCTCGAACACTGAAGCTTTCTTT. This sequence encodes CASSHRASNTEAFF.

J is TRBJ1-5 and V is TRBV6-6; D is perhaps TRBD1 (5 bases). The CDR3 consists of 15 residues. Germline V CDR1 and CDR2: MNHNY, SVGAGI (reference sequence). Trimming pared 0 bases from V and 4 bases from J, leaving 10 bases between. The CDR3: CASSYSAEGNQPQHF. The CDR3 DNA is TGTGCCAGCAGTTACTCGGCGGAGGGGAATCAGCCCCAGCATTTT.

The rearrangement joins TRBV28 to TRBJ1-6; no clear D gene. The CDR3 consists of 15 residues. Germline lookup yields CDR1 MDHEN and CDR2 SYDVKM. Trimming stripped 1 base from V and 0 bases from J, with 4 bases between. CDR3 protein: CASSLSSSYNSPLHF. DNA for the CDR3: TGTGCCAGCAGTTTATCCAGCTCCTATAATTCACCCCTCCACTTT.

The rearrangement uses TRBV10-2 and TRBJ2-7; 7 bases map to TRBD1. Germline V lookup: CDR1 WSHSY, CDR2 SAAADI. The CDR3 length is 15 residues. V lost 4 bases to trimming and J lost 3 bases; unmatched junction nucleotides: 9. The CDR3, as DNA: TGCGCCAGCAGTGCTTACAGGGGAGTCGGCTACGAGCAGTACTTC. This sequence encodes CASSAYRGVGYEQYF.

The J gene is TRBJ2-1, the V gene TRBV12-5; the D is unclear. Trimming pared 2 bases from V and 3 bases from J, leaving 8 bases between. The CDR3 sequence is 14 residues long. Germline V gives CDR1 LGHNT, CDR2 FRNRAP. The CDR3 nucleotides read TGTGCTAGTGGTTTGACCATCAGCTACAATGAGCAGTTCTTC. Residues: CASGLTISYNEQFF.

J is TRBJ1-4 and V is TRBV27; D remains ambiguous. V was cut by 9 bases and J by 6 bases, with 14 bases left in between. This CDR3 has 13 residues. Germline lookup yields CDR1 MNHEY and CDR2 SMNVEV (reference sequence). CDR3 sequence: CASSRVTDEKLFF. In DNA form, the CDR3 reads TGTGCCAGTTCGAGGGTGACCGATGAAAAACTGTTTTTT.

The chain uses TRBV27 and TRBJ2-2; no firm D call. The CDR3 extends over 13 amino acids. Trimming left V 1 base short and J 4 bases short, with 4 bases between. CDR1 is MNHEY, CDR2 SMNVEV, per germline (reference sequence). This CDR3 is CASSLLSTGELFF. The CDR3 DNA reads TGTGCCAGCAGTTTATTATCCACCGGGGAGCTGTTTTTT.

The J gene is TRBJ2-6, the V gene TRBV10-3, with TRBD2 matching over 9 bases. CDR1 ENHRY and CDR2 SYGVKD come from the germline V gene. The length of the CDR3 is 15 residues. Unmatched junction bases numbered 6, after V lost 10 bases and J lost 2 bases. For the CDR3, the DNA is TGTGCCAACAGCGCTAGCGGGGCTGGGGCCAACGTCCTGACTTTC. Translation gives CANSASGAGANVLTF.

The chain joins TRBV11-3 to TRBJ2-7; 10 bases are a match to TRBD1. The J segment lost 5 bases and the V segment lost 1 base, leaving 2 bases of the junction unmatched. CDR1 and CDR2 (germline): SGHNT, YENEEA. The length of the CDR3 is 14 residues. The CDR3: CASSLGGTGDEQYF. The CDR3 nucleotides read TGTGCCAGCAGCTTAGGAGGGACAGGGGACGAGCAGTACTTC.

The CDR3 DNA reads TGCGCCAGCAGCCAGCCCCAGCGGTACCAAGAGACCCAGTACTTC. This gives the protein CASSQPQRYQETQYF. The chain joins TRBV4-1 to TRBJ2-5, with D possibly being TRBD2 (5 bases). The CDR3 is made up of 15 amino acids. Trimming took off 3 bases at V and 0 bases at J, with 11 bases between the two ends. Germline V CDR1 and CDR2: MGHRA, YSYEKL.

The chain recombines TRBV28 with TRBJ2-6; D uncertain. Germline V gives CDR1 MDHEN, CDR2 SYDVKM. The CDR3 is made up of 15 amino acids. Trimming stripped 5 bases from V and 0 bases from J, with 8 bases between. CDR3 DNA sequence: TGTGCCAGCAGTCCTGACAACTCTGGGGCCAACGTCCTGACTTTC. It codes for CASSPDNSGANVLTF.

The V gene is TRBV10-3, the J gene TRBJ2-5, with a weak D call TRBD1 (6 bases). The germline gives CDR1 ENHRY, CDR2 SYGVKD. V lost 6 bases to trimming and J lost 5 bases, with 13 bases between them. CDR3 size: 13 residues. The CDR3 nucleotides are TGTGCCATCAGGGCGACAGGCGGGGAGACCCAGTACTTC. It codes for CAIRATGGETQYF.

The chain joins TRBV5-4 to TRBJ2-3; 9 positions agree with TRBD1. CDR1 SGHNT and CDR2 YYREEE come from the germline V gene (reference sequence). This CDR3 has 16 amino acids. Trimming cost V 4 bases and J 3 bases; bases outside gene matches: 9. The CDR3 region is CASSPAGTGLTDTQYF. The CDR3 nucleotides read TGTGCCAGCAGCCCGGCTGGGACAGGGCTGACAGATACGCAGTATTTT.

The genes are TRBV18 and TRBJ1-5, with a tentative D call TRBD1 (6 bases). V lost 4 bases and J lost 3, with 10 bases in between. This CDR3 region has 14 residues. CDR1 is KGHSH and CDR2 is LQKENI in the germline V gene. The DNA of the CDR3 is TGTGCCAGCTCACTAAACAGGGCCAATCAGCCCCAGCATTTT. Amino acids: CASSLNRANQPQHF.

The V call is TRBV4-3, the J call TRBJ2-2, with D possibly matching TRBD2 (5 bases). CDR3 size: 15 residues. Germline V gene lookup returns CDR1 LGHNA and CDR2 YSLEER. V shed 5 bases and J shed 9 bases, with 19 bases lying between them. Here the CDR3 DNA reads TGCGCCAGCAGCGCGGAGGTTGGGGTCCCCCGGGAGCTGTTTTTT. It is translated as CASSAEVGVPRELFF.

The chain carries TRBV10-3 and TRBJ2-7; 7 bases agree with TRBD1. With 1 base clipped from V and 3 bases from J, the junction kept 9 bases outside the gene matches. Germline lookup yields CDR1 ENHRY and CDR2 SYGVKD. This CDR3 has 16 residues. CDR3 DNA sequence: TGTGCCATCAGTGAGTTCCCGCAGGGGGTAAACTACGAGCAGTACTTC. Translation gives CAISEFPQGVNYEQYF.

This rearrangement joins TRBV5-4 to TRBJ2-7; maybe TRBD2 (5 bases). V was shortened by 2 bases and J by 3 bases, with 12 bases between the two germline ends. Germline V lookup: CDR1 SGHNT, CDR2 YYREEE (reference sequence). This CDR3 is 14 amino acids long. The CDR3 sequence: CASSLEDSYYEQYF. CDR3 nucleotides: TGTGCCAGCAGCTTAGAGGACTCGTACTACGAGCAGTACTTC.

V usage is TRBV19 and J usage is TRBJ2-3; 10 nucleotides align to TRBD2. CDR3 size: 15 residues. CDR1 and CDR2 (germline): LNHDA, SQIVND (reference sequence). Losses at the gene ends were 5 bases for V and 8 bases for J; bases not matched to a gene: 10. DNA for the CDR3: TGTGCCAGTAGTTGGAGCGGGAGGGGGAGGATTACGCAGTATTTT. Its protein is CASSWSGRGRITQYF.

The rearrangement links TRBV28 to TRBJ1-5, with 8 nucleotides matching TRBD1. The germline V gene has CDR1 MDHEN and CDR2 SYDVKM. V shed 1 base, J shed 0 bases, and the junction held 8 bases outside the gene matches. The CDR3 covers 18 residues. The CDR3 DNA sequence: TGTGCCAGCAGTTTATACGCAGGGGGCATCTATAGCAATCAGCCCCAGCATTTT. It specifies CASSLYAGGIYSNQPQHF. Complete variable domain (other parts from reference TRBV28 and TRBJ1-5): DVKVTQSSRYLVKRTGEKVFLECVQDMDHENMFWYRQDPGLGLRLIYFSYDVKMKEKGDIPEGYSVSREKKERFSLILESASTNQTSMYLCASSLYAGGIYSNQPQHFGDGTRLSIL.

The V call is TRBV29-1, the J call TRBJ1-2; the D is unclear. CDR3 size: 15 residues. V lost 0 bases, J lost 0 bases, and 11 bases lay in between. CDR1 SQVTM and CDR2 ANQGSEA come from the germline V gene. The CDR3 DNA sequence: TGCAGCGTTGAAGATCCCACAGTGGCTAACTATGGCTACACCTTC. Translation: CSVEDPTVANYGYTF.

This sequence joins TRBV6-5 and TRBJ2-1; perhaps TRBD2 as D (5 bases). V was shortened by 7 bases and J by 8 bases, with 18 bases between the two germline ends. Germline V gene lookup returns CDR1 MNHEY and CDR2 SVGAGI. The CDR3 is 14 amino acids. CDR3 sequence: CASTSGRGRDEQFF. The CDR3 nucleotides are TGTGCCAGCACCTCGGGCCGGGGTCGCGATGAGCAGTTCTTC.